The text below deals with one T cell receptor (beta chain). No antigen is known for it. The CDR3 has 13 amino acids. The germline V and J ends were trimmed by 7 bases and 0 bases, with 12 bases remaining between them. Germline V gives CDR1 SQVTM, CDR2 ANQGSEA. This entry is derived from a study of cytomegalovirus exposure and HLA in healthy donors. Study-wide results and caveats: A later analysis found common viral pathogens apparently linked to several of the most significant clusters. Most of the TCR beta V segments (in an earlier analysis) were productive either about 87% or about 30% of the time. Later work found that TCR association rates differed between HLA loci; DRB1 had the most and HLA-C the fewest.

PCR primers comprised 60 Vbeta and 13 Jbeta primers. The repertoire was sequenced with immunoSEQ multiplex PCR; TCRdb's copy has only in-frame clones and lacks some. The sample contains about 110,000 clones, around 88% of which appear only once. The sequenced sample was PBMCs. The rearrangement joins TRBV29-1 to TRBJ2-5; tentative D call: TRBD1 (6 bases). The clonotype comes from a man aged 40-49 years in good health and CMV-seronegative. In DNA, the CDR3 is TGCAGCGGAGGGGACACCAACCAAGAGACCCAGTACTTC. Its protein is CSGGDTNQETQYF.